These 18 T cell receptor beta chains came from one sample sequenced in a study of shared clonotypes between healthy human individuals. TCRdb keeps only in-frame clones here, not all; method: immunoSEQ multiplex PCR. The table includes approximately 640,000 clones, about two thirds detected once. Sequencing was carried out using memory CD4+ T cells sorted from blood. This sample's subset: CD45RA-negative fraction. These receptor sequences come from a woman aged 25 to 39 in good health.

This chain joins TRBV29-1 and TRBJ1-2; maybe TRBD1 (5 bases). CDR1 and CDR2 from the germline V gene are SQVTM and ANQGSEA. This CDR3 is built from 12 residues. Trimming cost V 6 bases and J 7 bases, with 15 bases left between them. The CDR3 bases are TGCAGCGTGGGGGACGGAGGAATTGGCTACACCTTC. Amino acid sequence: CSVGDGGIGYTF.

The chain combines TRBV7-8 with TRBJ1-1; D perhaps matches TRBD1 (5 bases). CDR1 is SGHVS, CDR2 FQNEAQ, per germline. Trimming cost V 3 bases and J 5 bases, with 28 bases left between them. This CDR3 comprises 19 residues. The CDR3 DNA is TGTGCCAGCAGCTTCCGATCGGCAGGGAGATTGGTGGGGGTTACTGAAGCTTTCTTT. Translation: CASSFRSAGRLVGVTEAFF.

This clone was seen only a few times. The genes are TRBV11-2 and TRBJ2-2; D call uncertain. Deletions cut 0 bases from V and 1 base from J, with 3 bases between. The CDR3 runs 14 residues. Per the germline V gene, CDR1 is SGHAT and CDR2 is FQNNGV. The CDR3 region is CASSLDENTGELFF. The CDR3 DNA reads as TGTGCCAGCAGCTTAGACGAGAACACCGGGGAGCTGTTTTTT.

Points on this clone: At one of its ends the junction is not consistent with the germline gene, which may arise from a read error. CDR3 protein: CASSEYPSLDF. CDR3 sequence (DNA): TGTGCCAGCAGTGAATACCCGAGTTTGGACTTC. The chain recombines TRBV2 with TRBJ2-7; D not resolved. CDR1 and CDR2 from the germline V gene are SNHLY and FYNNEI. This CDR3 has 11 residues. Supplemented by reference TRBV2 and TRBJ2-7, the full variable domain reads EPEVTQTPSHQVTQMGQEVILRCVPISNHLYFYWYRQILGQKVEFLVSFYNNEISEKSEIFDDQFSVERPDGSNFTLKIRSTKLEDSAMYFCASSEYPSLDFGPGTRLTVT.

Written as DNA, the CDR3 is TGTGCCAGCAGTGGGACTCCCTACACAGATACGCAGTATTTT. Protein product: CASSGTPYTDTQYF. The genes are TRBV2 and TRBJ2-3, with D possibly TRBD2 on 5 matching bases. Germline CDR1 reads SNHLY; CDR2 reads FYNNEI. V lost 4 bases and J 2 bases, leaving 10 bases between the germline ends. This CDR3 has 14 amino acids. The full variable domain, with the rest looked up from reference TRBV2 and TRBJ2-3, is EPEVTQTPSHQVTQMGQEVILRCVPISNHLYFYWYRQILGQKVEFLVSFYNNEISEKSEIFDDQFSVERPDGSNFTLKIRSTKLEDSAMYFCASSGTPYTDTQYFGPGTRLTVL.

This clone was picked up one time. V gene TRBV7-9 combines with J gene TRBJ2-4; 8 nucleotides agree with TRBD1. The germline V gene encodes CDR1 SEHNR and CDR2 FQNEAQ (reference sequence). This CDR3 has 16 amino acids. V dropped 2 bases and J dropped 2; count of bases not matched to a gene: 5. The CDR3: CASSLWTGSTKNIQYF. CDR3 nucleotide sequence: TGTGCCAGCAGCTTATGGACAGGGAGCACCAAAAACATTCAGTACTTC. Supplemented by reference TRBV7-9 and TRBJ2-4, the full variable domain reads DTGVSQNPRHKITKRGQNVTFRCDPISEHNRLYWYRQTLGQGPEFLTYFQNEAQLEKSRLLSDRFSAERPKGSFSTLEIQRTEQGDSAMYLCASSLWTGSTKNIQYFGAGTRLSVL.

A note on this clone: This CDR3 is also generated by other DNA sequences in the sample. The V gene is TRBV28, the J gene TRBJ2-3; 8 bases fit TRBD1. The J segment lost 3 bases and the V segment lost 4 bases, leaving 3 bases of the junction unmatched. Germline CDR1 and CDR2: MDHEN and SYDVKM. The CDR3 consists of 14 residues. Here the CDR3 reads CASSSGQGTDTQYF. For the CDR3, the DNA is TGTGCCAGCAGTTCCGGACAGGGAACAGATACGCAGTATTTT.

The chain carries TRBV27 and TRBJ2-1, with 12 positions matching TRBD2. The CDR3 consists of 16 residues. Germline values: CDR1 MNHEY, CDR2 SMNVEV (reference sequence). V shed 5 bases and J 4 bases; nucleotides not matched to a gene: 6. The CDR3 DNA sequence: TGTGCCAGCAGTCCCCTAGCGGGAGGGTTATACAATGAGCAGTTCTTC. Protein: CASSPLAGGLYNEQFF.

The V and J genes are TRBV7-3 and TRBJ2-1; 7 positions agree with TRBD2. Per germline, CDR1 SGHTA and CDR2 FQGTGA. The CDR3 length is 15 residues. Trimming cost V 5 bases and J 4 bases; bases outside gene matches: 8. The CDR3 reads CASSASGRGYNEQFF. As DNA, the CDR3 is TGTGCCAGCAGCGCTAGCGGAAGGGGTTACAATGAGCAGTTCTTC.

V and J are TRBV28 and TRBJ1-2, with D hard to call. This CDR3 comprises 13 residues. Germline V CDR1 and CDR2: MDHEN, SYDVKM. V was trimmed by 10 bases and J by 3 bases, leaving 15 bases between them. The CDR3 DNA follows: TGTGCCACCTCCTGGGCGGGAGACTATGGCTACACCTTC. It encodes CATSWAGDYGYTF.

The rearrangement uses TRBV7-9 and TRBJ2-7, with D perhaps matching TRBD2 (5 bases). The length of the CDR3 is 14 residues. Trimming took 5 bases from V and 0 from J, leaving 11 bases between them. Germline V CDR1 and CDR2: SEHNR, FQNEAQ (reference sequence). Here the CDR3 reads CASSRETGSYEQYF. CDR3 nucleotides: TGTGCCAGCAGCCGGGAAACCGGCTCCTACGAGCAGTACTTC.

This clone came up once. The V gene is TRBV11-2, the J gene TRBJ1-5, with TRBD1 matching 8 bases. V trimming: 0 bases; J trimming: 5 bases; junction bases outside the gene matches: 6. The CDR3 loop spans 16 amino acids. Germline lookup yields CDR1 SGHAT and CDR2 FQNNGV. The CDR3 reads CASSLEVGRGHQPQHF. The DNA of the CDR3 is TGTGCCAGCAGCTTAGAAGTTGGCAGGGGGCATCAGCCCCAGCATTTT. Variable domain in full (rest from reference TRBV11-2 and TRBJ1-5): EAGVAQSPRYKIIEKRQSVAFWCNPISGHATLYWYQQILGQGPKLLIQFQNNGVVDDSQLPKDRFSAERLKGVDSTLKIQPAKLEDSAVYLCASSLEVGRGHQPQHFGDGTRLSIL.

This chain uses TRBV10-1 with TRBJ1-5; 7 bases map to TRBD1. The CDR3 has 18 amino acids. In germline, CDR1 is WNHNN, CDR2 SYGVQD (reference sequence). The junction had 13 bases not matched to a gene; V was cut back by 4 bases and J by 1 base. CDR3 nucleotides: TGCGCCAGCAGTGCCACCTGGGCGGGGACAGTAAGCAATCAGCCCCAGCATTTT. This gives the protein CASSATWAGTVSNQPQHF.

In its sample, this clone was seen a few times. This specimen includes other DNA sequences encoding the same CDR3. In nucleotides, the CDR3 is TGCGCCAGCAGCTCCGGGACTAGCGGTACGGAGCAGTACTTC. This sequence encodes CASSSGTSGTEQYF. The gene calls are TRBV5-1 and TRBJ2-7; TRBD2 aligns across 11 bases. Germline loops: CDR1 SGHRS, CDR2 YFSETQ. With V trimmed by 3 bases and J by 7 bases, 6 bases remained unmatched. CDR3 length equals 14 residues.

The CDR3 spells CASSFSQGLGTAQYF. Here the CDR3 DNA reads TGTGCCAGCAGTTTTTCCCAGGGTCTAGGAACGGCCCAGTACTTC. The V and J genes are TRBV28 and TRBJ2-5, with D possibly being TRBD1 (5 bases). The CDR3 consists of 15 residues. Trimming stripped 3 bases from V and 9 bases from J, with 20 bases between. Germline CDR1 reads MDHEN; CDR2 reads SYDVKM.

The J gene is TRBJ2-6, the V gene TRBV19, with D hard to call. Trimming pared 1 base from V and 0 bases from J, leaving 7 bases between. Germline CDR1 is LNHDA and CDR2 is SQIVND (reference sequence). The CDR3 contains 16 residues. In DNA form, the CDR3 reads TGTGCCAGTAGTATAGGGGGAAACTCTGGGGCCAACGTCCTGACTTTC. Its protein product is CASSIGGNSGANVLTF.

The count of this clone is one. A much bigger clone sits one base away, suggesting this may be a read error. The same CDR3 can be traced to other DNA sequences in this sample. The rearrangement uses TRBV5-1 and TRBJ2-1, with 7 bases aligning to TRBD2. Losses at the gene ends were 2 bases for V and 1 base for J; bases not matched to a gene: 3. CDR1 and CDR2 (germline): SGHRS, YFSETQ. This CDR3 spans 15 amino acids. The CDR3 sequence is CASSFSSGSYNEQFF. DNA of the CDR3: TGCGCCAGCAGCTTCTCTAGCGGTTCCTACAATGAGCAGTTCTTC.

The chain links TRBV2 to TRBJ2-7, with 8 positions matching TRBD2. The CDR3 is 16 amino acids. Per germline, CDR1 SNHLY and CDR2 FYNNEI. With 7 bases clipped from V and 1 base from J, the junction kept 12 bases outside the gene matches. The CDR3 DNA sequence: TGTGCCAGCAAACTGCCAGCGGGGGCAGCTTCCTACGAGCAGTACTTC. Protein product: CASKLPAGAASYEQYF.